The clone carrying this T cell receptor (beta chain) has at least ten counts. The antigen is unknown. This record belongs to a study of identical twins. TCRdb processed the 5' RACE reads anew with MiXCR; each CDR3 protein has one entry. The profile covers approximately 230,000 distinct CDR3 sequences, with 6.5% appearing a single time and more than 14% taken by the ten largest. Germline-derived CDR1 and CDR2 are SGHAT and FQNNGV. The CDR3 length is 15 residues. V lost 3 bases to trimming and J lost 5 bases; unmatched junction nucleotides: 5. General study points: Weaker excess sharing between twins was seen in beta out-of-frame sequences.

These data were also filed under a second study, of T cells expressing NK-cell markers. Per that paper: Seven HCMV-seropositive donors and one seronegative donor made up the eight sequenced donors. One observes that, in a few donors, these clonotypes were also the leading ones within the CD3+CD56-NKG2C+ fraction. Evidence did not settle whether expanded NKG2C+ T cell clones targeted HCMV.

This receptor was taken from a woman in her late teens or twenties in good health. The gene calls are TRBV11-2 and TRBJ2-5, with TRBD2 matching over 11 bases. Sequenced: CD8+ T cells sorted from blood. CDR3 amino acids: CASSLGLAAGETQYF. The CDR3 bases are TGTGCCAGCAGCTTGGGACTAGCGGCGGGGGAGACCCAGTACTTC.